This T cell receptor (beta chain) was sequenced in a study of cytomegalovirus exposure and HLA in healthy donors. Study-wide points: In the 120 validation repertoires, approximately 94% of cluster scores exceeded 0, per a later analysis. Specificity of three CMV-associated chains for CMV antigens was verified in vitro. Many donors shared some public TCRs, even though most TCR sequences were rare. Reports described diagnosis of cytomegalovirus status by the classifier as highly specific and sensitive.

A note on this clone: The target antigen is unknown.

Measured with immunoSEQ multiplex PCR; TCRdb has only the in-frame clones, and not every one. The repertoire includes some 170,000 clones, around nine tenths of them detected once, and about 2.5% sits in the top ten. Trimming shortened V by 10 bases and J by 7 bases, and 19 bases separated the two germline ends. The CDR3 contains 13 residues. CDR1 MNHEY and CDR2 SVGAGI come from the germline V gene. The origin of this receptor is a man aged 18 to 30 in good health and CMV-seropositive. Sequences were obtained from PBMCs. J is TRBJ1-1 and V is TRBV6-5, with TRBD1 as a possible D gene (6 bases). The DNA of the CDR3 is TGTGCCACCCAAAGGACAGTCTTGAGTGAAGCTTTCTTT. Protein product: CATQRTVLSEAFF.